This T cell receptor (beta chain) derives from a study of vaccination and CD4 T cells after COVID-19. Across the whole study: It was a median around 100 days after diagnosis, with a range of 35 to 161, that post-COVID samples were drawn. Spike peptides, overlapping and drawn from SARS-CoV-2, HCoV-NL63, HCoV-OC43 and HCoV-229E, were used to stimulate cells.

Per the germline V gene, CDR1 is KGHSH and CDR2 is LQKENI. J gave up 2 bases and V 2 bases, and 8 bases lay outside the gene matches. This CDR3 contains 16 residues. CD4+ T cells that had been cultured provided DNA sequenced with the Oncomine TCR Beta short-read assay. Genomic DNA extraction was carried out from cultured CD4+ T cells. TCRdb used MiXCR to reprocess the PCR reads, holding one entry per CDR3 protein. The top ten clones hold approximately 35% of a sample with about 7,800 distinct CDR3 sequences, roughly 60% of them seen once. The treatment is: approximately 9-day PBMC culture with coronavirus spike peptide pools or control peptides (ViraFEST assay). Of note for this clonotype: Its specificity is unknown.

This TCR was recovered from a human donor who had recovered from COVID-19. This chain uses TRBV18 with TRBJ2-7, with 8 bases aligning to TRBD1. The sample comprised CD4+ T cells from blood, cultured in vitro. CDR3 sequence reads: CASSPSSGTGTYEQYF. The DNA of the CDR3 is TGTGCCAGCTCACCATCTTCCGGGACAGGCACCTACGAGCAGTACTTC.